This TCR beta chain was observed in a study of T cells in Graves' hyperthyroidism and ophthalmopathy. Germline assignment: CDR1 ENHRY and CDR2 SYGVKD. This CDR3 spans 13 amino acids. V shed 10 bases and J 3 bases; nucleotides not matched to a gene: 3. The source material, RNA transcripts, was used to amplify TCR beta CDR3 regions. Primed by the HTBI set, a first-round RT-PCR was run on the TCR CDR3. Using its own MiXCR run on the multiplex PCR reads, TCRdb lists one record per CDR3 protein. The repertoire holds about 620,000 distinct CDR3 sequences, with roughly 16% as singletons. The clonotype originates from a woman in her twenties or thirties with Graves' hyperthyroidism. Sequenced material: blood. This sequence joins TRBV10-3 and TRBJ2-7; 13 nucleotides agree with TRBD2. In nucleotides, the CDR3 is TGTGCCACTGGACTAGCGGGGGTCTACGAGCAGTACTTC. This codes for CATGLAGVYEQYF.